The 19 T cell receptor beta chains reported below all come from one sample, sequenced in a study of blood T cell repertoires in COVID-19 (dated by TCRdb to about 2020). To prepare the library, the immunoSEQ multiplex PCR assay was applied. Imported from immuneACCESS, the table was reduced by TCRdb to in-frame sequences with V and J called. These copies leave out some clones; in studies compared against another copy, an unresolved V gene accounts for under half, and the cause of the remainder is not known. The sample yields around 160,000 clones; 80% were counted once. The ten biggest clones cover approximately 6% of the sample. Input material: PBMCs or T cells enriched from blood (not recorded which). The receptors shown here come from a man aged 35 to 55 who had recovered from COVID-19.

The rearrangement links TRBV6-5 to TRBJ1-2; D remains unclear. The CDR3 runs 14 residues. CDR1 is MNHEY, CDR2 SVGAGI, per germline. With 7 bases removed from V and 4 bases from J, the gap between germline ends came to 16 bases. The DNA for the CDR3 is TGTGCCAGCACGACGGGGAGGGCCCTCTATGGCTACACCTTC. Amino acid sequence: CASTTGRALYGYTF.

V usage is TRBV7-9 and J usage is TRBJ2-3, with D uncertain. V was trimmed by 8 bases and J by 0 bases, leaving 18 bases between them. Germline V gene lookup returns CDR1 SEHNR and CDR2 FQNEAQ (reference sequence). The CDR3 covers 16 residues. The CDR3, as DNA: TGTGCCAGCTCCCTAGTGGTGGCAGCTAGCACAGATACGCAGTATTTT. It is translated as CASSLVVAASTDTQYF.

This chain uses TRBV7-9 with TRBJ2-5, with a tentative D call TRBD2 (6 bases). CDR1 is SEHNR and CDR2 is FQNEAQ in the germline V gene (reference sequence). CDR3 length: 14 amino acids. V gave up 3 bases and J gave up 2 bases, with 10 bases separating them. The CDR3 DNA reads TGTGCCAGCAGCTTTCGGGGGACGCAAGAGACCCAGTACTTC. Translating it yields CASSFRGTQETQYF.

This chain uses TRBV24-1 with TRBJ2-3, with 7 bases aligning to TRBD2. The germline V gene encodes CDR1 KGHDR and CDR2 SFDVKD. This CDR3 is built from 15 residues. V lost 3 bases and J lost 0; bases outside the gene matches: 2. The CDR3 protein is CATSDMGGSTDTQYF. The CDR3, as DNA: TGTGCCACCAGTGATATGGGGGGGAGCACAGATACGCAGTATTTT.

This sequence joins TRBV2 and TRBJ2-5, with 7 bases fitting TRBD2. V shed 7 bases, J shed 4 bases, and the junction held 15 bases outside the gene matches. Germline V gene sequence: CDR1 SNHLY, CDR2 FYNNEI. The CDR3 extends over 16 amino acids. The CDR3 nucleotides read TGTGCCAGCACCCGGGGGGTGGGAGGGGATGGAGAGACCCAGTACTTC. Encoded protein: CASTRGVGGDGETQYF.

This clone came up once. The V and J genes are TRBV21-1 and TRBJ2-3; the table gives TRBD2 as D, unverified against the DNA. TRBV21-1 is a pseudogene locus. The length of the CDR3 is 16 residues. The CDR3 nucleotides are TGTGCCAGCAGCAAAGTCACGGGGGGGGTACCAGATACGCAGTATTTT. This encodes CASSKVTGGVPDTQYF.

This sequence joins TRBV7-6 and TRBJ1-1; 10 nucleotides align to TRBD1. Germline lookup yields CDR1 SGHVS and CDR2 FNYEAQ. The junction had 10 bases not matched to a gene; V was cut back by 9 bases and J by 3 bases. The CDR3 is 15 residues long. CDR3 sequence (DNA): TGTGCCAGTTTGGGACAGGGGTACGGAGACACTGAAGCTTTCTTT. This sequence encodes CASLGQGYGDTEAFF. Based on the CDR3 plus reference TRBV7-6 and TRBJ1-1, the full variable domain is GAGVSQSPRYKVTKRGQDVALRCDPISGHVSLYWYRQALGQGPEFLTYFNYEAQQDKSGLPNDRFSAERPEGSISTLTIQRTEQRDSAMYRCASLGQGYGDTEAFFGQGTRLTVV.

The chain couples TRBV10-3 to TRBJ2-3; D perhaps matches TRBD1 (6 bases). The ends were cut back, 7 bases at V and 2 bases at J, with 13 bases in the middle. CDR3 size: 14 residues. Looked up from germline, CDR1 is ENHRY and CDR2 is SYGVKD. The chain's CDR3 is CAIKGDPLTDTQYF. The CDR3 region has the DNA TGTGCCATCAAGGGGGACCCTCTCACAGATACGCAGTATTTT.

This rearrangement joins TRBV9 to TRBJ1-2; D is uncertain. V was pared by 3 bases and J by 5 bases, with 8 bases between. Looked up from germline, CDR1 is SGDLS and CDR2 is YYNGEE. CDR3 length: 12 residues. The CDR3 reads CASSDPGYGYTF. CDR3 DNA sequence: TGTGCCAGCAGCGATCCAGGATATGGCTACACCTTC.

The chain recombines TRBV9 with TRBJ1-6; 10 bases line up with TRBD1. CDR3 size: 14 residues. The junction had 4 bases not matched to a gene; V was cut back by 4 bases and J by 9 bases. CDR1 is SGDLS, CDR2 YYNGEE, per germline. The CDR3 DNA reads as TGTGCCAGCAGCCTCCGGGACAGGGGTTCACCCCTCCACTTT. It encodes CASSLRDRGSPLHF.

V gene TRBV7-9 combines with J gene TRBJ2-7, with D perhaps TRBD1 (6 bases). From germline, CDR1 is SEHNR and CDR2 FQNEAQ (reference sequence). CDR3 size: 12 residues. Trimming removed 4 bases from V and 8 bases from J, with 12 bases in between. CDR3 sequence (DNA): TGTGCCAGCAGCTACAATCAGGGGAAGCAGTACGTC. Translating it yields CASSYNQGKQYV.

This chain links TRBV7-9 with TRBJ2-1, with unresolved D. The germline V and J ends were trimmed by 3 bases and 8 bases, with 5 bases remaining between them. Germline loops: CDR1 SEHNR, CDR2 FQNEAQ (reference sequence). This CDR3 is built from 11 residues. CDR3 in DNA: TGTGCCAGCAGCTTCATAGATGAGCAGTTCTTC. This translates into CASSFIDEQFF.

The chain couples TRBV7-8 to TRBJ2-1; 8 positions match TRBD1. The CDR3 runs 15 residues. The germline V gene encodes CDR1 SGHVS and CDR2 FQNEAQ. Germline trimming cut 2 bases from V and 10 bases from J; bases unmatched to any gene: 10. CDR3 in amino acids: CASSLPRQGRGEQFF. In DNA form, the CDR3 reads TGTGCCAGCAGCTTACCCCGACAGGGGCGGGGAGAGCAGTTCTTC.

The chain employs TRBV7-3 and TRBJ2-5, with a weak D call TRBD2 (5 bases). Trimming pared 1 base from V and 7 bases from J, leaving 10 bases between. The CDR3 runs 13 residues. Germline loops: CDR1 SGHTA, CDR2 FQGTGA. CDR3 DNA: TGTGCCAGCAGCTTAAGGCCTGAGGGGACCCAGTACTTC. Protein product: CASSLRPEGTQYF. The variable domain in full, completed from reference TRBV7-3 and TRBJ2-5, reads GAGVSQTPSNKVTEKGKYVELRCDPISGHTALYWYRQSLGQGPEFLIYFQGTGAADDSGLPNDRFFAVRPEGSVSTLKIQRTERGDSAVYLCASSLRPEGTQYFGPGTRLLVL.

The chain recombines TRBV11-2 with TRBJ1-2; 8 bases agree with TRBD1. V was pared by 3 bases and J by 5 bases, with 2 bases of the junction left unmatched. CDR3 size: 13 residues. Looked up from germline, CDR1 is SGHAT and CDR2 is FQNNGV. The chain's CDR3 is CASSFDRGYGYTF. As DNA, the CDR3 is TGTGCCAGCAGCTTCGACAGGGGATATGGCTACACCTTC.

The CDR3 region is CASSNPRTGSTDTQYF. CDR3 coding DNA: TGTGCCAGCAGCAACCCCCGGACAGGAAGCACAGATACGCAGTATTTT. V is TRBV9 and J is TRBJ2-3, with 7 bases fitting TRBD1. Germline CDR1 and CDR2: SGDLS and YYNGEE. Losses at the gene ends were 4 bases for V and 0 bases for J; bases not matched to a gene: 8. The CDR3 totals 16 residues. The whole variable domain, filled in from reference TRBV9 and TRBJ2-3, reads DSGVTQTPKHLITATGQRVTLRCSPRSGDLSVYWYQQSLDQGLQFLIQYYNGEERAKGNILERFSAQQFPDLHSELNLSSLELGDSALYFCASSNPRTGSTDTQYFGPGTRLTVL.

The V call is TRBV2, the J call TRBJ1-2, with D possibly matching TRBD1 (6 bases). Trimming took 7 bases from V and 5 from J, leaving 17 bases between them. The germline CDR1 and CDR2 sequences are SNHLY and FYNNEI. CDR3 length equals 14 residues. CDR3 in amino acids: CASKNRQGFYGYTF. CDR3 coding DNA: TGTGCCAGCAAAAATCGGCAGGGGTTTTATGGCTACACCTTC.

In its sample, this clone was seen once. The gene calls are TRBV19 and TRBJ2-7; D ambiguous. V lost 4 bases to trimming and J lost 0 bases, with 10 bases between them. Germline V lookup: CDR1 LNHDA, CDR2 SQIVND (reference sequence). The CDR3 contains 14 residues. The CDR3: CASSSASPSYEQYF. CDR3 DNA sequence: TGTGCCAGTAGTAGCGCAAGCCCCTCCTACGAGCAGTACTTC.

The chain recombines TRBV5-6 with TRBJ1-5, with a weak D call TRBD1 (5 bases). The CDR3 length is 15 residues. V was trimmed by 4 bases and J by 6 bases, leaving 17 bases between them. Germline loops: CDR1 SGHDT, CDR2 YYEEEE. The CDR3 protein is CASSLGGILPQPQHF. The DNA of the CDR3 is TGTGCCAGCAGCCTCGGGGGGATTCTACCTCAGCCCCAGCATTTT.